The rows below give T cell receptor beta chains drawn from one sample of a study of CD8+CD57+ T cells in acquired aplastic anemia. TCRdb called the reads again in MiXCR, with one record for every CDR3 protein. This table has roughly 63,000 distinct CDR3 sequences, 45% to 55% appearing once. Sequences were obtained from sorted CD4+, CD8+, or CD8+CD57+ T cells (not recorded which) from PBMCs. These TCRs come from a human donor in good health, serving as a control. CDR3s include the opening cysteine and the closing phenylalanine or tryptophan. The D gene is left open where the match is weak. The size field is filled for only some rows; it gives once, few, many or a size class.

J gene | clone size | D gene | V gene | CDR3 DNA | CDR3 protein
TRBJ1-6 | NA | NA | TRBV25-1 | TGTGCCAGCGGTCCGGGGAACAGGGACGGGTATAATTCACCCCTCCACTTT | CASGPGNRDGYNSPLHF
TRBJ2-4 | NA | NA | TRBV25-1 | TGTGCCAGCAGTGAATTACATGTTGATGGCCTCGAAACCCCAATTCAGTACTTC | CASSELHVDGLETPIQYF
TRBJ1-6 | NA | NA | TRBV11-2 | TGTGCCAGCAGCTCCCGGAAGGGACGCTGGTCGTCACCCCTCCACTTT | CASSSRKGRWSSPLHF
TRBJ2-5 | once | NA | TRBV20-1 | TGCAGTGCCCAACTAGGCCAAGAGACCCAGTACTTC | CSAQLGQETQYF
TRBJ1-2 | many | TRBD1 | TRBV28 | TGTGCCAGCAGTTTACTCACAGGGGGCGCGAATGGCTACACCTTC | CASSLLTGGANGYTF
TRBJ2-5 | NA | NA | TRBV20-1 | TGCAGTGCTAGAGTGCGGGCGGTCCCCAAAGAGACCCAGTACTTC | CSARVRAVPKETQYF
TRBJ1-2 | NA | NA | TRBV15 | TGTGCCACCAGCCTCATTCTCGGCAACTATGGCTACACCTTC | CATSLILGNYGYTF
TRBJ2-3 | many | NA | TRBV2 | TGTGCCAGCAGTGATCCGGGAGTTTCTACGCAGTATTTT | CASSDPGVSTQYF
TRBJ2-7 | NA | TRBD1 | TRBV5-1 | TGCGCCAGCAGCTTCCCCCCGGGACAGGGGCGCGAGCAGTACTTC | CASSFPPGQGREQYF
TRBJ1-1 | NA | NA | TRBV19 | TGTGCCAGCCGCCGGAGCCAGGAGCGGAACACTGAAGCTTTCTTT | CASRRSQERNTEAFF
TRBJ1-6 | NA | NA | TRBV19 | TGTGCCAGTAGTCCCGACAGGCTTAATTCACCCCTCCACTTT | CASSPDRLNSPLHF
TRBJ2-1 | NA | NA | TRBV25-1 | TGTGCCAGCAGTGAATCGGGGAGGGGGCCTTACAAGGACCAGCTTACTTTC | CASSESGRGPYKDQLTF
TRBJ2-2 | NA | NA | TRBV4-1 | TGCGCCAGCAGCCAAGACCGCGGGGAGCTGTTTTTT | CASSQDRGELFF
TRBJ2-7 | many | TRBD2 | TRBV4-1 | TGCGCCAGCAGCCAAGTAGAACTAGCGGGAGGTTGGGGCGAGCAGTACTTC | CASSQVELAGGWGEQYF
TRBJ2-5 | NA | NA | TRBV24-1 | TGTGCCAGCATGGACATTCAAGAGACCCAGTACTTC | CASMDIQETQYF
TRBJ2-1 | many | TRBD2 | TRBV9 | TGTGCCAGCAGCGCCGACCACTACGGGACTAGCGGGAGGGCCGGGAATGAGCAGTTCTTC | CASSADHYGTSGRAGNEQFF
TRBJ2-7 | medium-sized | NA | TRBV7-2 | TGTGCCAGCAGCCCCGGGGTGGGGTACGAGCAGTACTTC | CASSPGVGYEQYF
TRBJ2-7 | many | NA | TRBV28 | TGTGCCAGCATCGAATCGACAGGAAAGCCCTACGAGCAGTACTTC | CASIESTGKPYEQYF
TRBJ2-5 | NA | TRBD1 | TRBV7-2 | TGTGCCAGCAGCTTGTTGGGGGACAGGGGTAGTGAGACCCAGTACTTC | CASSLLGDRGSETQYF
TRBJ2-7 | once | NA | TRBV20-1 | TGCAGTGCCCGGGACATCCACTCCTACGAGCAGTACTTC | CSARDIHSYEQYF
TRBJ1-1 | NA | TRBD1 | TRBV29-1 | TGCAGCGTTGTCAGGCAGGGGGTTGAAGCTTTCTTT | CSVVRQGVEAFF
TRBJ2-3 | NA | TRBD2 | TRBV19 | TGTGCCAGTAGTCCCTCGACTAGCGCGGTTGCAGATACGCAGTATTTT | CASSPSTSAVADTQYF
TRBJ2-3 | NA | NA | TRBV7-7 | TGTGCTAGCTCCGCGGCCCCCACAGATACGCAGTATTTT | CASSAAPTDTQYF
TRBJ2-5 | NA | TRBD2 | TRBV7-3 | TGTGCCAGCAGCTTGAGCGGGAGCGAGACCCAGTGCTTC | CASSLSGSETQCF
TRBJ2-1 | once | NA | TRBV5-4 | TGTGCCAGCAGCTCAGCATTGGATGAGCAGTTCTTC | CASSSALDEQFF
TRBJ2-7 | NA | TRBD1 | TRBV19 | TGTGCCAGTAGCCAGGGACAGGTCTCCTACGAGCAGTACTTC | CASSQGQVSYEQYF
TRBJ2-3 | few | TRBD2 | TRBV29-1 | TGCAGCGTTATGGGGGCTAGCGGGGAACGCACAGATACGCAGTATTTT | CSVMGASGERTDTQYF
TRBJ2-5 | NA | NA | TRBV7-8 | TGTGCCAGCACCCTCGAGGGGACCCAGTACTTC | CASTLEGTQYF
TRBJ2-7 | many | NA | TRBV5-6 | TGTGCCAGCAGCTTGAGGGACCACTACGAGCAGTACTTC | CASSLRDHYEQYF
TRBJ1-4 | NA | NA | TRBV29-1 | TGCAGCGCCGTAAGCGGAACTAATGAAAAACTGTTTTTT | CSAVSGTNEKLFF
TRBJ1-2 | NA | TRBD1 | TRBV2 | TGTGCCAGCAGAGGACAGGAAAGCTATGGCTACACCTTC | CASRGQESYGYTF
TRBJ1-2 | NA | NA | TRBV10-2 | TGCGCCAGCAGTGACACAAGTTATGGCTACACCTTC | CASSDTSYGYTF
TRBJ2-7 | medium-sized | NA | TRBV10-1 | TGCGCCAGCAGTAAGTCGGGCCGCTCCTACGAGCAGTACTTC | CASSKSGRSYEQYF
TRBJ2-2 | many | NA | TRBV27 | TGTGCCAGCAGTGCGGCTCAGGGGGGAACCGGGGAGCTGTTTTTT | CASSAAQGGTGELFF
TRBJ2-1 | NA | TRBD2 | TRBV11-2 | TGTGCCAGCAGCTCACCGGGACTAGCGGGGGGGCTTAATGAGCAGTTCTTC | CASSSPGLAGGLNEQFF
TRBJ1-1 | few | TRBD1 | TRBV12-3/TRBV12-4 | TGTGCCAGCAGGCGTACAGGGGGCGCTGAGAGCACTGAAGCTTTCTTT | CASRRTGGAESTEAFF
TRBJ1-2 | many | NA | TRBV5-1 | TGCGCCAGCAGCTTGGAGGTAGGGCCGGGCTACACCTTC | CASSLEVGPGYTF
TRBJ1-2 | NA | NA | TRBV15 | TGTGCCACCAGCCCCCCGTGGACCTTGATAGGCTACACCTTC | CATSPPWTLIGYTF
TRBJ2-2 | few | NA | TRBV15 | TGTGCCACCAGCAGCGGGACCGGGGAGCTGTTTTTT | CATSSGTGELFF
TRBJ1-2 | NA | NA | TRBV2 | TGTGCCAGCAGTGAGCCGGACAGCAACTATGGCTACACCTTC | CASSEPDSNYGYTF
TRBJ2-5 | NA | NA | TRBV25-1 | TGTGCCAGCTCCAAGTTGGGGTATGAGACCCAGTACTTC | CASSKLGYETQYF
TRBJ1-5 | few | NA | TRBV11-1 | TGTGCCAGCAGCCCAGACAGAGTGAGCGGGGGCAATCAGCCCCAGCATTTT | CASSPDRVSGGNQPQHF
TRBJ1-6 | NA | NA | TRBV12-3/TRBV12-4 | TGTGCCATCAGAGGGGAGGGTAATTCACCCCTCCACTTT | CAIRGEGNSPLHF
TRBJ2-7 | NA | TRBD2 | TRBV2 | TGTGCCAGCATGATGGGTAGCGGGTCGAGAGAGCAGTACTTC | CASMMGSGSREQYF
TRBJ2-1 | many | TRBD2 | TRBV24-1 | TGTGCCACCAGTGACCCTCAGCGGGGGCCCTACAATGAGCAGTTCTTC | CATSDPQRGPYNEQFF
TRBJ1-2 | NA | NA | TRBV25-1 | TGTGCCAGCAGGGCGGGTGGGGCGCGTGGCTACACCTTC | CASRAGGARGYTF
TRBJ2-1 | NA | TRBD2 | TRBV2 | TGTGCCAGCAGTGCTAGACTCTCCGGGGGGACCTACAATGAGCAGTTCTTC | CASSARLSGGTYNEQFF
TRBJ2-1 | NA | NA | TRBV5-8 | TGTGCCAGCAGCTTGGTACAGTCGCATGGGCAGTCCTTC | CASSLVQSHGQSF
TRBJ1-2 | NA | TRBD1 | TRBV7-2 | TGTGCCAGCAGCCCCTCGGATCGACAGGGAGGTGGCTACACCTTC | CASSPSDRQGGGYTF
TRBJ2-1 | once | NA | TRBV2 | TGTGCCAGCAGGGCCAAGGTTTCGTCGAATGAGCAGTTCTTC | CASRAKVSSNEQFF
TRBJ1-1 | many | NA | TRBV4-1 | TGCGCCAGCAGCCACCCCGCCAGGGCAAACACTGAAGCTTTCTTT | CASSHPARANTEAFF
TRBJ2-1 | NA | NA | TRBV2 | TGTGCCAGCAGCCGGATGGGGACCTACAATGAGCAGTTCTTC | CASSRMGTYNEQFF
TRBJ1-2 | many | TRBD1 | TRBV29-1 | TGCAGCGTCGCCGAGATAGACAGGGTTACTTCCCGTAACTATGGCTACACCTTC | CSVAEIDRVTSRNYGYTF
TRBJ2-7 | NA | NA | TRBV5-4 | TGTGCCAGCAGCTACAATGGGCGCCCCGAGCAGTACTTC | CASSYNGRPEQYF
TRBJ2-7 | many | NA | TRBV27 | TGTGCCAGCAGTTTTTCGAGGGTTGGCTACGAGCAGTACTTC | CASSFSRVGYEQYF
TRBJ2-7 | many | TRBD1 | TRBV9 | TGTGCCAGCAGCATCGGGACAGCCAGTTCCTACGAGCAGTACTTC | CASSIGTASSYEQYF
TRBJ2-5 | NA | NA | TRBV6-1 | TGTGCCAGCAGCGCGACCAGCGTCCAGTACTTC | CASSATSVQYF
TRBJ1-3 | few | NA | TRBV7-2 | TGTGCCAGCAGCTACTCTGGAAACACCATATATTTT | CASSYSGNTIYF
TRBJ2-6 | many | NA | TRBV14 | TGTGCCAGCAGCCCAAACGGAGTTTCTGGGGCCAACGTCCTGACTTTC | CASSPNGVSGANVLTF
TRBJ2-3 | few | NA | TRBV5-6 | TGTGCCAGCAGCTTGGGAAGTCCTCCGGCTGATACGCAGTATTTT | CASSLGSPPADTQYF